The sequence of this T cell receptor (beta chain) was determined in a study of shared clonotypes between healthy human individuals. General study results and limits: Sequencing depth was expected to influence donor clonotype sharing.

In the CD4+ fraction, cells were divided into CD45RA+ naive and CD45RA-negative memory subsets. Points on this clone: As yet, its antigen is unknown.

V trimming: 2 bases; J trimming: 1 base; junction bases outside the gene matches: 2. Germline CDR1 reads GTSNPN; CDR2 reads SVGIG (reference sequence). The CDR3 loop spans 14 amino acids. The study ran the assay at deep level. The assay was immunoSEQ multiplex PCR, and TCRdb's table has in-frame clones only and misses some. The sample includes 2.3 million or so clones, over 85% of them seen just once. Sequencing was done on a sample of naive CD4+ T cells from PBMCs. Specified subset: CD45RA+ positively selected. The V gene is TRBV30, the J gene TRBJ1-5; 7 nucleotides agree with TRBD1. The TCR comes from a man in his late teens or twenties in good health. Some clones in this sample may be carry-over from other donors' samples. CDR3 loop: CAWSRTGSNQPQHF. CDR3 nucleotide sequence: TGTGCCTGGAGTCGGACAGGAAGCAATCAGCCCCAGCATTTT.